This entry features one TCR beta chain sequence. The record originates from a study of technical replicates of blood from a few donors. The protocol was immunoSEQ multiplex PCR, while the TCRdb copy is restricted to in-frame clones and leaves out a portion. The table shows 75,000 to 90,000 clones, with 95% occurring only once. The germline gives CDR1 SGHTA, CDR2 FQGNSA. Trimming at V came to 4 bases and at J to 3 bases, leaving 9 bases not matched to a gene. The CDR3 covers 15 residues. The sample comprised T cells isolated from PBMCs. This receptor was obtained from a human donor in good health. V gene TRBV7-2 combines with J gene TRBJ2-7; TRBD2 agrees at 7 bases. CDR3 bases: TGTGCCAGCAGCTATAGGTTGGGGGAGGGCTACGAGCAGTACTTC. Its protein product is CASSYRLGEGYEQYF.